The present entry profiles one TCR beta chain with its context. As yet, its antigen is unknown. Healthy Caucasian individuals from Russia aged about 6 to 100 served as donors. PBMCs were isolated at a quantity of at least 7 million per sample. This sample stems from a study of blood T cells in healthy people across ages. Study findings and constraints: Greater diversity and more naive CD4+ cells were seen in long-lived donors than in aged donors.

Primers used in a second PCR of roughly 6 to 12 cycles were a sample-barcoded 5' primer and a J-beta primer mix. MiXCR, applied by TCRdb to the 5' RACE reads, yields one record per CDR3 protein. The sample has under 800,000 distinct CDR3 sequences, more than 20% seen once; the top ten hold roughly 3.6%. V was cut by 3 bases and J by 6 bases, with 13 bases left in between. The CDR3 consists of 14 residues. Per germline, CDR1 SGHTA and CDR2 FQGNSA. The gene calls are TRBV7-2 and TRBJ2-3, with D maybe TRBD2 (5 bases). The receptor was derived from a man in his sixties or seventies in good health. The sequenced sample was blood. The CDR3 DNA sequence: TGTGCCAGCAGCTTCAGCGGACGAGGGGATACGCAGTATTTT. This translates into CASSFSGRGDTQYF.